These 21 T cell receptor beta chains were all obtained from the same sample, sequenced in a study of cytomegalovirus exposure and HLA in healthy donors. The PCR had 60 Vbeta and 13 Jbeta primers. Using immunoSEQ multiplex PCR, the repertoire was profiled, and TCRdb retains in-frame clones only, with some absent. The sample holds 150,000 to 200,000 clones, around 79% seen once. Sequences were obtained from PBMCs. The receptors stem from a woman aged 40-49 years in good health and CMV-seropositive.

Only a few counts were recorded for this clone. V and J are TRBV19 and TRBJ2-3; 8 bases fit TRBD2. V lost 5 bases to trimming and J lost 14 bases; unmatched junction nucleotides: 15. This CDR3 comprises 14 residues. Germline CDR1 LNHDA, CDR2 SQIVND (reference sequence). The CDR3 bases are TGTGCCAGTAGTTTTTGGACTAGCTCCCCGGGGGTGTATTTT. Translating it yields CASSFWTSSPGVYF.

The V call is TRBV5-7, the J call TRBJ1-1; TRBD1 aligns across 8 bases. TRBV5-7 is placed among ORFs of uncertain function. The length of the CDR3 is 17 residues. V was clipped by 3 bases and J by 0 bases; unmatched bases: 10. In nucleotides, the CDR3 is TGTGCCAGCAGCTGGAGGACAGGGACGGGGGTGAACACTGAAGCTTTCTTT. It is translated as CASSWRTGTGVNTEAFF.

V is TRBV29-1 and J is TRBJ1-1; 7 nucleotides line up with TRBD1. The trim removed 7 bases at V and 4 bases at J, leaving 9 bases unmatched. Germline values: CDR1 SQVTM, CDR2 ANQGSEA. The CDR3 covers 13 residues. The CDR3 region is CSGSGTEVTEAFF. The CDR3 DNA is TGCAGCGGCTCCGGGACAGAGGTCACTGAAGCTTTCTTT.

This chain uses TRBV19 with TRBJ1-2, with a weak D call TRBD1 (6 bases). The CDR3 is made up of 12 amino acids. Looked up from germline, CDR1 is LNHDA and CDR2 is SQIVND (reference sequence). Deletions cut 5 bases from V and 6 bases from J, with 10 bases between. The CDR3 region has the DNA TGTGCCAGTAGTCGGACAGAGGATGGCTACACCTTC. The encoded protein is CASSRTEDGYTF.

This chain links TRBV5-1 with TRBJ1-1; no reliable D call. Trimming shortened V by 1 base and J by 1 base, and 8 bases separated the two germline ends. Germline CDR1 and CDR2: SGHRS and YFSETQ. The CDR3 runs 14 residues. The CDR3 DNA reads TGCGCCAGCAGCTTGATTCGAGAGAACACTGAAGCTTTCTTT. Its protein product is CASSLIRENTEAFF.

The chain has TRBV11-3 and TRBJ2-5; the D is unclear. The CDR3 has 16 amino acids. Trimming took off 3 bases at V and 3 bases at J, with 17 bases between the two ends. CDR1 and CDR2 from the germline V gene are SGHNT and YENEEA. The CDR3 DNA is TGTGCCAGCAGCTTGGATACGACAAAGGCGAAAGAGACCCAGTACTTC. Amino acids: CASSLDTTKAKETQYF.

The chain couples TRBV28 to TRBJ1-3; 7 bases match TRBD1. The CDR3 spans 16 residues. Germline V gives CDR1 MDHEN, CDR2 SYDVKM. The V segment lost 8 bases and the J segment 0 bases; nucleotides outside the gene matches: 10. The DNA for the CDR3 is TGTGCCAGCGGGTCTTTCGGGACAGTCTCTGGAAACACCATATATTTT. Amino acids: CASGSFGTVSGNTIYF.

The CDR3 loop reads CSVVIGGEQFF. The DNA for the CDR3 is TGCAGCGTTGTCATCGGGGGTGAGCAGTTCTTC. The chain combines TRBV29-1 with TRBJ2-1; maybe TRBD2 (6 bases). Germline-derived CDR1 and CDR2 are SQVTM and ANQGSEA. The ends were cut back, 4 bases at V and 9 bases at J, with 10 bases in the middle. The CDR3 spans 11 residues.

This clone was found once. V gene TRBV30 combines with J gene TRBJ1-4; D is unresolved. V lost 1 base, J lost 7 bases, and 10 bases lay in between. This CDR3 comprises 13 residues. CDR1 and CDR2 from the germline V gene are GTSNPN and SVGIG (reference sequence). The DNA of the CDR3 is TGTGCCTGGAGTGCCGGGGTGGGTGAAAAACTGTTTTTT. Translated: CAWSAGVGEKLFF.

Only one count was recorded for this clone. The chain combines TRBV2 with TRBJ1-2, with D perhaps TRBD1 (5 bases). The CDR3 is 14 amino acids. V lost 7 bases and J 10 bases, leaving 22 bases between the germline ends. Germline loops: CDR1 SNHLY, CDR2 FYNNEI. This CDR3 reads CASTEGLFKGAYTF. CDR3 sequence (DNA): TGTGCCAGCACCGAGGGACTCTTCAAAGGAGCCTACACCTTC.

J is TRBJ2-2 and V is TRBV29-1; 12 nucleotides line up with TRBD2. V gave up 4 bases and J gave up 6 bases; unmatched junction bases: 3. The CDR3 is made up of 14 amino acids. Germline-derived CDR1 and CDR2 are SQVTM and ANQGSEA. The CDR3 DNA reads as TGCAGCGTTGCTAGCGGGGGGGGCTCCGGGGAGCTGTTTTTT. As protein: CSVASGGGSGELFF.

This clone was recorded many times. The rearrangement uses TRBV4-1 and TRBJ2-6; TRBD2 is a possible D gene (6 bases). This CDR3 comprises 18 residues. V lost 0 bases and J 0 bases, leaving 12 bases between the germline ends. In germline, CDR1 is MGHRA, CDR2 YSYEKL. The DNA of the CDR3 is TGCGCCAGCAGCCAAGAGGGACTCCTACTCTCTGGGGCCAACGTCCTGACTTTC. Its protein product is CASSQEGLLLSGANVLTF.

V and J are TRBV23-1 and TRBJ2-7, with 13 bases identical to TRBD2. TRBV23-1 has ORF status, its function being uncertain. Trimming at V came to 6 bases and at J to 0 bases, leaving 11 bases not matched to a gene. The CDR3 length is 18 residues. The CDR3 reads CASSPSPGLAGASYEQYF. CDR3 in DNA: TGCGCCAGCAGCCCATCCCCCGGACTAGCGGGAGCCTCCTACGAGCAGTACTTC.

V gene TRBV30 combines with J gene TRBJ2-2, with D perhaps TRBD2 (7 bases). With 5 bases removed from V and 1 base from J, the gap between germline ends came to 17 bases. Germline V gives CDR1 GTSNPN, CDR2 SVGIG (reference sequence). The CDR3 spans 16 residues. CDR3 nucleotides: TGTGCCTGGGGCCCTACGGGGGGCTGGAACACCGGGGAGCTGTTTTTT. This encodes CAWGPTGGWNTGELFF.

The chain couples TRBV5-1 to TRBJ2-1; 7 positions agree with TRBD1. The CDR3 extends over 15 amino acids. Per the germline V gene, CDR1 is SGHRS and CDR2 is YFSETQ. V shed 0 bases and J 2 bases; nucleotides not matched to a gene: 2. CDR3 residues: CASSLEGAAYNEQFF. In DNA, the CDR3 is TGCGCCAGCAGCTTGGAGGGGGCGGCCTACAATGAGCAGTTCTTC.

In its sample, this clone was seen a few times. V usage is TRBV6-5 and J usage is TRBJ2-3, with D unresolved. CDR1 MNHEY and CDR2 SVGAGI come from the germline V gene. This CDR3 region has 14 residues. Deletions cut 1 base from V and 0 bases from J, with 5 bases between. The CDR3 loop is CASSYLSSTDTQYF. The CDR3, as DNA: TGTGCCAGCAGTTACTTATCTAGCACAGATACGCAGTATTTT.

This sequence joins TRBV10-1 and TRBJ2-3; 10 bases are a match to TRBD2. Germline V gives CDR1 WNHNN, CDR2 SYGVQD (reference sequence). J lost 3 bases, V lost 4 bases, and 7 bases had no gene match. This CDR3 has 16 amino acids. CDR3 nucleotides: TGCGCCAGCAGTGCATTAGCGGGAGGTTGGACAGATACGCAGTATTTT. Translated: CASSALAGGWTDTQYF.

The CDR3 sequence is CASSVQGSPGDTQYF. The DNA of the CDR3 is TGTGCCAGCAGCGTTCAGGGGTCTCCTGGGGATACGCAGTATTTT. The V gene is TRBV7-2, the J gene TRBJ2-3; a weak D match, TRBD1 (6 bases). Germline V gene data show CDR1 as SGHTA and CDR2 as FQGNSA. The CDR3 covers 15 residues. V was pared by 5 bases and J by 6 bases, with 18 bases between.

The rearrangement joins TRBV11-2 to TRBJ1-4; 8 nucleotides match TRBD1. There are 16 residues in the CDR3. Germline CDR1 SGHAT, CDR2 FQNNGV. Trimming cost V 4 bases and J 7 bases; bases outside gene matches: 11. In DNA form, the CDR3 reads TGTGCCAGCAGCTCCCACAGGGGGGAGAGTGGTGAAAAACTGTTTTTT. Its translation is CASSSHRGESGEKLFF.

This chain links TRBV19 with TRBJ2-7, with D uncertain. The CDR3 extends over 14 amino acids. CDR1 is LNHDA and CDR2 is SQIVND in the germline V gene (reference sequence). The V end was cut by 3 bases, the J end by 3 bases, with 12 bases between. The CDR3 DNA reads as TGTGCCAGTAGTATCGGTCCCACGGGCTACGAGCAGTACTTC. Protein product: CASSIGPTGYEQYF.

This clone occurred once. The V call is TRBV29-1, the J call TRBJ1-1, with D possibly being TRBD1 (5 bases). Deletions cut 2 bases from V and 2 bases from J, with 15 bases between. The CDR3 length is 15 residues. Germline V gives CDR1 SQVTM, CDR2 ANQGSEA. Here the CDR3 reads CSVERRGRSNTEAFF. In DNA, the CDR3 is TGCAGCGTTGAAAGGAGGGGCAGGTCAAACACTGAAGCTTTCTTT.